This T cell receptor (beta chain) was captured in a study of blood T cell repertoires in COVID-19. Study at large: The United States, Italy and Spain supplied acute and convalescent COVID-19 samples.

Sequencing used immunoSEQ multiplex PCR; TCRdb keeps in-frame clones, though not all of them. The sample includes 200,000 to 250,000 clones, 80% of them seen just once. The source material was peripheral blood. The sequence was collected from a woman between 65 and 79 years old with acute or convalescent COVID-19.

This chain's CDR3 is CASSPTSSGELFF. The CDR3 nucleotides are TGTGCCAGCTCACCGACTAGCTCCGGGGAGCTGTTTTTT. The genes are TRBV18 and TRBJ2-2, with 7 bases lining up with TRBD2. With 3 bases clipped from V and 6 bases from J, the junction kept 1 base outside the gene matches. Germline CDR1 reads KGHSH; CDR2 reads LQKENI. This CDR3 has 13 residues.